These 32 T cell receptor beta chains share one sample of origin, sequenced in a study of blood T cells in healthy people across ages. Sample-barcoded 5' priming and a J-beta primer mix drove a second PCR of 7 to 11 cycles. TCRdb called the 5' RACE reads again in MiXCR, with one record for every CDR3 protein. This table holds 1.5 million to 2 million distinct CDR3 sequences, approximately 28% found once. The sample was blood. Source of these receptors: a woman in her thirties in good health.

The chain couples TRBV7-6 to TRBJ2-1, with TRBD2 matching 9 bases. The CDR3 extends over 15 amino acids. V gave up 5 bases and J gave up 5 bases; unmatched junction bases: 7. The V gene's germline CDR1 is SGHVS and CDR2 FNYEAQ. CDR3 residues: CASSPGAGGDNEQFF. In DNA form, the CDR3 reads TGTGCCAGCAGCCCTGGGGCGGGGGGGGACAATGAGCAGTTCTTC.

The chain joins TRBV28 to TRBJ1-4; D is possibly TRBD1 (6 bases). Trimming left V 6 bases short and J 7 bases short, with 21 bases between. Germline V gene sequence: CDR1 MDHEN, CDR2 SYDVKM. This CDR3 comprises 16 residues. This CDR3 is CASRSRNPGASEKLFF. CDR3 in DNA: TGTGCCAGCAGATCGCGGAATCCAGGGGCGAGTGAAAAACTGTTTTTT.

This clonotype was picked up a small number of times. The chain combines TRBV29-1 with TRBJ2-1, with 7 nucleotides matching TRBD2. Trimming took 4 bases from V and 1 from J; bases not matched to a gene: 10. This CDR3 has 16 amino acids. Germline V gene sequence: CDR1 SQVTM, CDR2 ANQGSEA. CDR3 residues: CSVGIPKAGSYNEQFF. CDR3 sequence (DNA): TGCAGCGTTGGGATCCCCAAAGCGGGGTCCTACAATGAGCAGTTCTTC.

In its sample, this clonotype was seen many times. J is TRBJ2-1 and V is TRBV2, with TRBD2 matching over 7 bases. The trim removed 6 bases at V and 4 bases at J, leaving 6 bases unmatched. The germline V gene has CDR1 SNHLY and CDR2 FYNNEI. This CDR3 region has 14 residues. CDR3 in amino acids: CASRGTGGYNEQFF. For the CDR3, the DNA is TGTGCCAGCAGAGGGACGGGGGGATACAATGAGCAGTTCTTC. Supplemented by reference TRBV2 and TRBJ2-1, the full variable domain reads EPEVTQTPSHQVTQMGQEVILRCVPISNHLYFYWYRQILGQKVEFLVSFYNNEISEKSEIFDDQFSVERPDGSNFTLKIRSTKLEDSAMYFCASRGTGGYNEQFFGPGTRLTVL.

This clonotype was detected many times. This sequence joins TRBV7-2 and TRBJ2-7; TRBD2 aligns across 8 bases. This CDR3 spans 14 amino acids. J lost 3 bases, V lost 4 bases, and 5 bases had no gene match. Germline loops: CDR1 SGHTA, CDR2 FQGNSA. CDR3 DNA: TGTGCCAGCAGCTCCGGGACTAGTCGCTACGAGCAGTACTTC. Encoded protein: CASSSGTSRYEQYF.

This clonotype has at least ten counts. This chain joins TRBV12-5 and TRBJ2-7; D perhaps matches TRBD2 (6 bases). Germline V gene data show CDR1 as LGHNT and CDR2 as FRNRAP. CDR3 size: 17 residues. Trimming pared 7 bases from V and 0 bases from J, leaving 22 bases between. CDR3 region: CASALVAWGGDSYEQYF. The CDR3 bases are TGTGCTAGTGCCCTCGTTGCTTGGGGCGGGGACTCCTACGAGCAGTACTTC.

This clonotype occurred many times. This chain connects TRBV9 to TRBJ1-2; no clear D gene. This CDR3 has 14 amino acids. Germline CDR1 is SGDLS and CDR2 is YYNGEE. With 0 bases removed from V and 3 bases from J, the gap between germline ends came to 9 bases. The CDR3 coding sequence is TGTGCCAGCAGCGTAGCGGTGGGAGACTATGGCTACACCTTC. As protein: CASSVAVGDYGYTF.

This clonotype turned up a few times. The junction departs from the called germline gene at one end, perhaps through a read error. The rearrangement uses TRBV4-2 and TRBJ2-7, with 9 positions matching TRBD1. CDR3 size: 17 residues. Germline assignment: CDR1 LGHNA and CDR2 YNFKEQ. DNA of the CDR3: TGTGTCAGCAGCCAAGATGAAGATGTGGGACAGGGCTACGAGCAGTACTTC. It encodes CVSSQDEDVGQGYEQYF.

This chain joins TRBV7-9 and TRBJ2-6; D uncertain. The V and J ends lost 4 bases and 3 bases respectively, with 10 bases between them. CDR1 and CDR2 (germline): SEHNR, FQNEAQ (reference sequence). The CDR3 loop spans 15 amino acids. This CDR3 reads CASSYRVRGANVLTF. DNA of the CDR3: TGTGCCAGCAGCTACCGGGTGCGTGGGGCCAACGTCCTGACTTTC.

The chain joins TRBV12-3 or TRBV12-4 to TRBJ2-1; D is uncertain. This CDR3 spans 15 amino acids. Deletions cut 3 bases from V and 0 bases from J, with 9 bases between. The CDR3 DNA is TGTGCCAGCAGTTTTACAGCCCCCTCCTACAATGAGCAGTTCTTC. Translating gives CASSFTAPSYNEQFF.

The chain combines TRBV3-1 with TRBJ1-2; D gene uncertain. This CDR3 has 17 residues. Germline lookup yields CDR1 LGHDT and CDR2 YNNKEL (reference sequence). V was trimmed by 4 bases and J by 1 base, leaving 19 bases between them. The CDR3 is CASSPGRSTSFNYGYTF. CDR3 sequence (DNA): TGTGCCAGCAGCCCCGGCAGGTCCACATCCTTTAACTATGGCTACACCTTC.

This clonotype was seen a handful of times. One end of the junction is discordant with germline, which a read error may explain. The rearrangement joins TRBV11-2 to TRBJ2-3; TRBD2 agrees at 11 bases. This CDR3 is built from 20 residues. CDR1 and CDR2 (germline): SGHAT, FQNNGV. DNA for the CDR3: TGTGCCAGCAGCAATCAGGGACTAGCGGCCCTACGGGGACCACAAGATGCGCAGTATTTT. This translates into CASSNQGLAALRGPQDAQYF. The entire variable domain, with the rest obtained from reference TRBV11-2 and TRBJ2-3, is as follows: EAGVAQSPRYKIIEKRQSVAFWCNPISGHATLYWYQQILGQGPKLLIQFQNNGVVDDSQLPKDRFSAERLKGVDSTLKIQPAKLEDSAVYLCASSNQGLAALRGPQDAQYFGPGTRLTVL.

This clonotype was detected a few times. The J gene is TRBJ2-7, the V gene TRBV11-1, with D maybe TRBD2 (6 bases). The CDR3 sequence is 17 residues long. Germline CDR1 reads SGHAT; CDR2 reads FQDESV (reference sequence). Trimming took 5 bases from V and 3 from J, leaving 23 bases between them. The CDR3 DNA sequence: TGTGCCAGCAGCATGCAAACAGACCCAGGACTAATCTACGAGCAGTACTTC. This encodes CASSMQTDPGLIYEQYF. Using reference TRBV11-1 and TRBJ2-7 for the parts outside the CDR3, the full variable domain is EAEVAQSPRYKITEKSQAVAFWCDPISGHATLYWYRQILGQGPELLVQFQDESVVDDSQLPKDRFSAERLKGVDSTLKIQPAELGDSAMYLCASSMQTDPGLIYEQYFGPGTRLTVT.

With respect to this clonotype: This may be a read error, as it is one base from a much larger clone. This rearrangement joins TRBV5-1 to TRBJ2-1; TRBD2 matches at 7 bases. The germline V gene encodes CDR1 SGHRS and CDR2 YFSETQ. This CDR3 region has 13 residues. The CDR3 reads CASSGGLYNEQVF. CDR3 bases: TGCGCCAGCAGCGGGGGACTATACAATGAGCAGGTCTTC.

In this sample, this clonotype turned up many times. The chain has TRBV27 and TRBJ2-1; 7 bases are a match to TRBD1. V trimming: 5 bases; J trimming: 4 bases; junction bases outside the gene matches: 2. The CDR3 totals 13 residues. Germline lookup yields CDR1 MNHEY and CDR2 SMNVEV (reference sequence). The CDR3 coding sequence is TGTGCCAGCAGTACGACAGGGTACAATGAGCAGTTCTTC. It translates to CASSTTGYNEQFF.

In its sample, this clonotype was seen many times. The J gene is TRBJ2-5, the V gene TRBV20-1; 8 positions agree with TRBD2. The V gene's germline CDR1 is DFQATT and CDR2 SNEGSKA (reference sequence). V gave up 8 bases and J gave up 4 bases; unmatched junction bases: 3. CDR3 size: 11 residues. The CDR3, as DNA: TGCAGTCAGCGGGAGAGAGAGACCCAGTACTTC. It encodes CSQRERETQYF.

This clonotype was counted many times. This rearrangement joins TRBV7-9 to TRBJ2-7; D unclear. Germline V lookup: CDR1 SEHNR, CDR2 FQNEAQ (reference sequence). V was clipped by 3 bases and J by 6 bases, with 9 bases between them. The CDR3 sequence is 12 residues long. The CDR3 sequence is CASSLDHLEQYF. The CDR3 DNA reads TGTGCCAGCAGCTTGGACCATCTCGAGCAGTACTTC. The variable domain in full, completed from reference TRBV7-9 and TRBJ2-7, reads DTGVSQNPRHKITKRGQNVTFRCDPISEHNRLYWYRQTLGQGPEFLTYFQNEAQLEKSRLLSDRFSAERPKGSFSTLEIQRTEQGDSAMYLCASSLDHLEQYFGPGTRLTVT.

Worth noting for this clonotype: A junction end diverges from the germline sequence, so it may reflect a read error. The CDR3 sequence: CAGSPEFHSPLHF. CDR3 sequence (DNA): TGTGCCGGCAGCCCCGAGTTCCATTCACCCCTCCACTTT. The rearrangement uses TRBV3-1 and TRBJ1-6; D unresolved. This CDR3 region has 13 residues. Germline CDR1 is LGHDT and CDR2 is YNNKEL (reference sequence).

This clonotype was seen repeatedly, ten times or more. The rearrangement joins TRBV6-5 to TRBJ2-3; D gene unclear. CDR1 MNHEY and CDR2 SVGAGI come from the germline V gene. Between the trimmed V and J ends, which lost 5 bases and 6 bases, there was a span of 9 bases. The CDR3 has 12 amino acids. The CDR3 DNA is TGTGCCAGCAGTCCCGCATCCGATACGCAGTATTTT. The encoded protein is CASSPASDTQYF.

The chain employs TRBV12-3 or TRBV12-4 and TRBJ2-1; TRBD1 or TRBD2 may be the D gene (5 bases each). Trimming took off 5 bases at V and 8 bases at J, with 19 bases between the two ends. The CDR3 totals 15 residues. The CDR3 sequence: CASSQRTLSIDEQFF. The CDR3 coding sequence is TGTGCCAGCAGTCAGCGGACACTCAGCATCGATGAGCAGTTCTTC.

This clonotype was found a few times. This sequence joins TRBV20-1 and TRBJ2-7; 9 bases align to TRBD2. The length of the CDR3 is 15 residues. Germline-derived CDR1 and CDR2 are DFQATT and SNEGSKA (reference sequence). V lost 0 bases and J lost 3; bases outside the gene matches: 6. The CDR3 spells CSAREGGSGSYEQYF. CDR3 in DNA: TGCAGTGCTAGAGAAGGGGGTAGCGGGAGCTACGAGCAGTACTTC.

J is TRBJ2-5 and V is TRBV6-4, with TRBD1 matching 9 bases. The junction had 16 bases not matched to a gene; V was cut back by 6 bases and J by 11 bases. This CDR3 is built from 15 residues. The V gene's germline CDR1 is MRHNA and CDR2 SNTAGT. CDR3 region: CASRQDRGDLGEQYF. In DNA form, the CDR3 reads TGTGCCAGCAGACAGGACAGGGGAGACTTGGGTGAGCAGTACTTC.

This clonotype was picked up many times. This chain joins TRBV20-1 and TRBJ2-3; the D call may be TRBD1 or TRBD2 (5 bases each). Germline CDR1 reads DFQATT; CDR2 reads SNEGSKA (reference sequence). This CDR3 comprises 13 residues. In DNA, the CDR3 is TGCAGCGTTACCGGGGACCCCACAGATACGCAGTATTTT. As protein: CSVTGDPTDTQYF.

This clonotype was recorded a few times. A single base separates this from a much larger clone, so it may be a read error. The CDR3 region is CARSLEGRGYTF. CDR3 coding DNA: TGTGCCCGCAGCTTAGAGGGGAGGGGCTACACCTTC. This chain links TRBV11-2 with TRBJ1-2, with a tentative D call TRBD1 (5 bases). The CDR3 contains 12 residues. Germline loops: CDR1 SGHAT, CDR2 FQNNGV. The complete variable domain, with remaining parts taken from reference TRBV11-2 and TRBJ1-2, reads EAGVAQSPRYKIIEKRQSVAFWCNPISGHATLYWYQQILGQGPKLLIQFQNNGVVDDSQLPKDRFSAERLKGVDSTLKIQPAKLEDSAVYLCARSLEGRGYTFGSGTRLTVV.

This clonotype was counted many times. V usage is TRBV7-2 and J usage is TRBJ2-7, with TRBD1 matching 9 bases. J lost 3 bases, V lost 5 bases, and 8 bases had no gene match. The CDR3 is made up of 15 amino acids. CDR1 SGHTA and CDR2 FQGNSA come from the germline V gene. For the CDR3, the DNA is TGTGCCAGCAGCGCGTCGGGACAGGGCAGCTACGAGCAGTACTTC. Translated, it gives CASSASGQGSYEQYF.

About this clonotype: Germline is not matched at one junction end, which may reflect a read error. This chain uses TRBV7-2 with TRBJ2-7, with TRBD2 as a possible D gene (6 bases). Germline CDR1 reads SGHTA; CDR2 reads FQGNSA. The CDR3 sequence is 14 residues long. CDR3 loop: CASSPEGGWYEQYF. CDR3 DNA sequence: TGTGCTAGCAGCCCGGAGGGCGGTTGGTACGAGCAGTACTTC.

The V and J genes are TRBV12-3 or TRBV12-4 and TRBJ1-2, with TRBD1 as a possible D gene (6 bases). The CDR3 contains 15 residues. Trimming removed 4 bases from V and 0 bases from J, with 12 bases in between. Here the CDR3 reads CASSSGGGANYGYTF. The CDR3 nucleotides are TGTGCCAGCAGTTCCGGCGGGGGCGCTAACTATGGCTACACCTTC.

The chain employs TRBV28 and TRBJ1-5; 7 bases match TRBD1. The germline V gene has CDR1 MDHEN and CDR2 SYDVKM. V lost 6 bases, J lost 3 bases, and 8 bases stayed unmatched. CDR3 length: 15 residues. The DNA of the CDR3 is TGTGCCAGCAGGCACCGACAGGGCATCAATCAGCCCCAGCATTTT. The encoded protein is CASRHRQGINQPQHF.

This clonotype has at least ten counts. The V and J genes are TRBV24-1 and TRBJ2-1; 14 nucleotides align to TRBD2. The J segment lost 7 bases and the V segment lost 1 base, leaving 2 bases of the junction unmatched. CDR3 length: 16 residues. Germline V gene sequence: CDR1 KGHDR, CDR2 SFDVKD. CDR3 amino acids: CATSDFGTSGSNEQFF. CDR3 coding DNA: TGTGCCACCAGTGATTTCGGGACTAGCGGGAGTAATGAGCAGTTCTTC.

V gene TRBV20-1 combines with J gene TRBJ2-5; D is perhaps TRBD1 or TRBD2 (6 bases each). The CDR3 has 14 residues. V was cut by 2 bases and J by 4 bases, with 14 bases left in between. Germline-derived CDR1 and CDR2 are DFQATT and SNEGSKA (reference sequence). The CDR3, as DNA: TGCAGTGCTAGACTGGCCTCGGGGGCAGAGACCCAGTACTTC. Translating it yields CSARLASGAETQYF.

This clonotype was seen a handful of times. The J gene is TRBJ1-1, the V gene TRBV7-2; 8 positions match TRBD1. J was trimmed by 10 bases and V by 1 base; bases with no gene match: 5. This CDR3 region has 13 residues. The germline CDR1 and CDR2 sequences are SGHTA and FQGNSA. The CDR3 sequence: CASSLETGDPAFF. DNA for the CDR3: TGTGCCAGCAGCTTAGAGACAGGGGATCCAGCTTTCTTT.

This clonotype occurred once. The chain is built from TRBV21-1 and TRBJ2-3; TRBD1 was called by the table and not checked on the DNA. TRBV21-1 is classified as a pseudogene. The CDR3 length is 13 residues. CDR3 protein: CASKDPRRDTQYF. The CDR3 coding sequence is TGTGCCAGCAAGGACCCCCGGCGGGATACGCAGTATTTT.